This TCR beta chain was identified in a study of OX40 agonist ivuxolimab in advanced cancers. Study observations and caveats: Some patients who did not respond also had low normalized T-cell clonal expansion. Expanded clones were, on average, more numerous among CD8+ T cells than CD4+.

The V and J ends lost 0 bases and 5 bases, in that order; junction bases with no gene match: 8. In germline, CDR1 is SGHAT, CDR2 FQNNGV. The CDR3 sequence is 17 residues long. Some clones are missing from TCRdb's copy, which holds only in-frame ones; the method was immunoSEQ multiplex PCR. The sample has 70,000 or so clones; roughly 90% are singletons. In regard to this clone: What it binds is not known.

V gene TRBV11-2 combines with J gene TRBJ2-5; 11 positions agree with TRBD2. Sequencing used CD4+ or CD8+ T cells sorted from blood, obtained in a trial of the OX40 agonist ivuxolimab. The sequence came from an adult with an advanced solid tumor such as melanoma, head and neck, liver or kidney cancer. The CDR3: CASSLDGTSGYRETQYF. In DNA form, the CDR3 reads TGTGCCAGCAGCTTAGATGGGACTAGCGGTTATCGGGAGACCCAGTACTTC.